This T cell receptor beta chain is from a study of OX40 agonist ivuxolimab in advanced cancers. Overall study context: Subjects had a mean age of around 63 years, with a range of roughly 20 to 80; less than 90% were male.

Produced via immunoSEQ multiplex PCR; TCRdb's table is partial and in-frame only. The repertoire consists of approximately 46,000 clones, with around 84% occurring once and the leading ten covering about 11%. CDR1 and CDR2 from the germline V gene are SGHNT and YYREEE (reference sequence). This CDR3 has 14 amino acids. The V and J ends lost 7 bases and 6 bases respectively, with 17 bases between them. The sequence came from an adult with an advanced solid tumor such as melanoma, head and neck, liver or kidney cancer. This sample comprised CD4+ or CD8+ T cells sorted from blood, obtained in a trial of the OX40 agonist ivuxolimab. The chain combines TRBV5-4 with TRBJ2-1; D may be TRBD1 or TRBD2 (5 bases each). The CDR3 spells CASPGPAAGNEQFF. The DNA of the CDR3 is TGTGCCAGCCCGGGACCTGCAGCAGGCAATGAGCAGTTCTTC.